This T cell receptor beta chain was recovered during a study of blood T cells in healthy people across ages. Findings and caveats of the study: A roughly linear age-dependent decrease characterized TCR beta diversity per million T cells. It was found that TCR beta diversity correlated strongly with the percentage of naive T cells.

The CDR3 runs to 15 residues. V was clipped by 0 bases and J by 1 base, with 6 bases between them. Per germline, CDR1 LGHNA and CDR2 YSLEER. Primed by a sample-barcoded 5' primer and a J-beta primer mix, a second PCR proceeded for 7 to 11 cycles. TCRdb recomputed calls from the 5' RACE reads with MiXCR, one row per CDR3 protein. The table includes about 500,000 distinct CDR3 sequences, approximately 25% detected once. A remark on this clonotype: Its antigen is not known.

The data were also submitted as part of a second study, on T cells of mothers and their children. That study adds: Three healthy Caucasian mothers gave samples, and so did their six children. The search for persistent microchimeric T cell clones detected none.

Source material: blood. This chain links TRBV4-3 with TRBJ2-2; D remains ambiguous. This clonotype was obtained from a boy aged 5-17 years in good health. CDR3 coding DNA: TGCGCCAGCAGCCAAGATCACGGGAACACCGGGGAGCTGTTTTTT. This codes for CASSQDHGNTGELFF.